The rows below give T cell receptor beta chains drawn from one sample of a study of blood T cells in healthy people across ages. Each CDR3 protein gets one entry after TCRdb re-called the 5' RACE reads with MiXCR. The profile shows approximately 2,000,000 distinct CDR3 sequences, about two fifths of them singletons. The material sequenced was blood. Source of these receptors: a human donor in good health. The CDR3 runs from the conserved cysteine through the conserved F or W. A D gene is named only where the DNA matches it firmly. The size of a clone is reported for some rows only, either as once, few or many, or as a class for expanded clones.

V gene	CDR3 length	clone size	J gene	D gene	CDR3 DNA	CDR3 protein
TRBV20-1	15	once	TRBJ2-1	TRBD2	TGCAGTGCTAGCGATAGCGGGAGATCCTACAATGAGCAGTTCTTC	CSASDSGRSYNEQFF
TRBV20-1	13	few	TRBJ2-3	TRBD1	TGCAGTGCGCCTCCCGAGGGGGCGTATACGCAGTATTTT	CSAPPEGAYTQYF
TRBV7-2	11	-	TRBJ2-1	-	TGTGCCAGCAGCCCCCGACAGAAGCAGTTCTTC	CASSPRQKQFF
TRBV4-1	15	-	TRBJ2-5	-	TGCGCCAGCAGCCAAGGACGGATGAACCAAGAGACCCAGTACTTC	CASSQGRMNQETQYF
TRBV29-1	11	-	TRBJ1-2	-	TGCAGCGTTGAATGGGCCGGAGGCTACACCTTC	CSVEWAGGYTF
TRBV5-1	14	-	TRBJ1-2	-	TGCGCCAGCAGCTTGGATTGGTTATCCTATGGCTACACCTTC	CASSLDWLSYGYTF
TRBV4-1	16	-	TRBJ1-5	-	TGCGCCAGCAGCCAAAGAGGGGGGGCGCCTCATCAGCCCCAGCATTTT	CASSQRGGAPHQPQHF
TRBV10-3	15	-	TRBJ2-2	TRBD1	TGTGCCATCAGTGAGAAGGACAGGGGCACCGGGGAGCTGTTTTTT	CAISEKDRGTGELFF
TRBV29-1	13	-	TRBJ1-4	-	TGCAGCGCGCTGAGGTCGGGTAACGAAAAACTGTTTTTT	CSALRSGNEKLFF
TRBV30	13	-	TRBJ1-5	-	TGTGCCTGGGGTACGGTAAACAATCAGCCCCAGCATTTT	CAWGTVNNQPQHF
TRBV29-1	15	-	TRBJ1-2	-	TGCAGCGTTGATCATCGGGGGGCGTTTAACTATGGCTACACCTTC	CSVDHRGAFNYGYTF
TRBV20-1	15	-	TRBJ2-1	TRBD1	TGCAGTGCTAGAGTCCGGGACAGGGCAAGGAGTGAGCAGTTCTTC	CSARVRDRARSEQFF
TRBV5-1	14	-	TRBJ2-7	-	TGCGCCAGCAGCCCGGGGACGGTCCGAGGGTCTCAGTACTTC	CASSPGTVRGSQYF
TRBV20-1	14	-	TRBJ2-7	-	TGCAGTGCTAGTCGCGCGGAGGCGTGGAACGAGCAGTACTTC	CSASRAEAWNEQYF
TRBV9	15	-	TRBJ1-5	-	TGTGCCAGCAGCGTAGACGGTCGTGTAGAAGTGCCCCAGCATTTT	CASSVDGRVEVPQHF
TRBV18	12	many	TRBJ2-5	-	TGTGCCAGCAGCCCCCAGCGGGAGACCCAGTACTTC	CASSPQRETQYF
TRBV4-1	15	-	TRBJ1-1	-	TGCGCCAGCAGCCAAGCCGGGGGTTCGAACACTGAAGCTTTCTTT	CASSQAGGSNTEAFF
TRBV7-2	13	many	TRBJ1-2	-	TGTGCCAGCAGCTTAGCCAGGTCCTATGGCTACACCTTC	CASSLARSYGYTF
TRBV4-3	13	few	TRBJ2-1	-	TGCGCCAGCAGCCAAGATCATTACCGTGAGCAGTTCTTC	CASSQDHYREQFF
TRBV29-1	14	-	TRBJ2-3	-	TGCAGCGCCCAGACAGGCGGGCAGGCAGATACGCAGTATTTT	CSAQTGGQADTQYF
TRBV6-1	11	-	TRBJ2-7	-	TGTGCCAGCAGGGATTATGGCGAGCAGTACTTC	CASRDYGEQYF
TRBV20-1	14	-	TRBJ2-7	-	TGCAGTGCTAGGCAACCCGGACGCTCCTACGAGCAGTACTTC	CSARQPGRSYEQYF
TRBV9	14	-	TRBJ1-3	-	TGTGCCAGTGGGGGGGGGGCAGCTGGAAACACCATATATTTT	CASGGGAAGNTIYF
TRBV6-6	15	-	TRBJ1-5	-	TGTGCCAGCAGTTACGTGTGGGCAGGGGATCAGCCCCAGCATTTT	CASSYVWAGDQPQHF
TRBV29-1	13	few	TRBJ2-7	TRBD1	TGCAGCGCGAACCCGGGACAGGGGGACGAGCAGTACTTC	CSANPGQGDEQYF
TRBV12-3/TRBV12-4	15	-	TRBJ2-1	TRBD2	TGTGCCAGCAGTTCCCGAGCGGGGGAGGATGATGAGCAGTTCTTC	CASSSRAGEDDEQFF
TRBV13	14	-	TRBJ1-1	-	TGTGCCAGCAGCTCAGCGGGGGGCCTCACTGAAGCTTTCTTT	CASSSAGGLTEAFF
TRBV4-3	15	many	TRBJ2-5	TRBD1	TGCGCCAGCAGCCAAGTTTGGACAGGACAAGAGACCCAGTACTTC	CASSQVWTGQETQYF
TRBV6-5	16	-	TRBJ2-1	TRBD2	TGTGCCAGCAGGAGACTAGCGGGGGGCTATGGCAATGAGCAGTTCTTC	CASRRLAGGYGNEQFF
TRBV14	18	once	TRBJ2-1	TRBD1	TGTGCCAGCAGCCAAGTCTTGGAGGGACAGGAAGGATACAATGAGCAGTTCTTC	CASSQVLEGQEGYNEQFF
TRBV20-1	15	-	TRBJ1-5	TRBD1	TGCAGTGCTGGGGATACCGGGACAGGCAATCAGCCCCAGCATTTT	CSAGDTGTGNQPQHF
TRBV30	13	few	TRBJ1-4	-	TGTGCCTGGAGTAGGGGGTTTGAGGAAAAACTGTTTTTT	CAWSRGFEEKLFF
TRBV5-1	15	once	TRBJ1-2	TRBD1	TGCGCCAGCAGCTTGGCGGGACAGGTTCCGGGGGGCTACACCTTC	CASSLAGQVPGGYTF
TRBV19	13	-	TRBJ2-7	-	TGTGCCAGTAGTATCGGACCGCTTAACGAGCAGTACTTC	CASSIGPLNEQYF
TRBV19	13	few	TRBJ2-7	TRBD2	TGTGCCAGTGGGGGACTAGCGGGGGGCGAGCAGTACTTC	CASGGLAGGEQYF
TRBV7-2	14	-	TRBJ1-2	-	TGTGCCAGCAGCTTGGGCCCCGATAACTATAGCTACACCTTC	CASSLGPDNYSYTF
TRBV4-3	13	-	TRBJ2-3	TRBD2	TGCGCCACCATCCCTAGCGGGGGAGATACGCAGTATTTT	CATIPSGGDTQYF
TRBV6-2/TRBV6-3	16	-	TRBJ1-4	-	TGTGCCAGCAGGCCAGGGGTCGGAGGGGCTGATGAAAAACTGTTTTTT	CASRPGVGGADEKLFF
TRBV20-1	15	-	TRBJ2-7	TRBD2	TGCAGTGCTAGTACGGCCCGAGCGGGGTCGTCCGAGCAGTACTTC	CSASTARAGSSEQYF
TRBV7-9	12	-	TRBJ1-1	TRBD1	TGTGCCAGCAGCTTCGCCAGGGGGGGAGCTTTCTTT	CASSFARGGAFF
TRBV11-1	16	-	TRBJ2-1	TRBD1	TGTGCCAGCAGCTCGAAGGGGGCTATGTCCTACAGTGAGCAGTTCTTC	CASSSKGAMSYSEQFF
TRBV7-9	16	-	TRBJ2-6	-	TGTGCCAGCAGCTTAGTGACGAACGCTGGGGCCAACGTCCTGACTTTC	CASSLVTNAGANVLTF
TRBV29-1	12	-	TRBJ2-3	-	TGCAGCTTAGGCCAAGACACAGATACGCGGTATTTT	CSLGQDTDTRYF
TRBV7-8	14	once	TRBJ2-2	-	TGTGCCAGCAGCCCAAAGGGCCTGCCCGGGGAGCTGTTTTTT	CASSPKGLPGELFF
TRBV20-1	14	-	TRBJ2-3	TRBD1	TGCAGTGCGGTCCAGGGGGCGGAGGATCAGCCCCAGTATTTT	CSAVQGAEDQPQYF
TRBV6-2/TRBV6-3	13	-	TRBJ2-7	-	TGTGCCAGCAGTGCCGCCCGACCCTACGAGCAGTACTTC	CASSAARPYEQYF
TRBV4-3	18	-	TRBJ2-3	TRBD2	TGCGCCAGCGCAAGTGGGGGACTAGCGGGGGGGCCGGGAGATACGCAGTATTTT	CASASGGLAGGPGDTQYF
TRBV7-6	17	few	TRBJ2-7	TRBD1	TGTGCCAGCAGCTCGCATCCAGACAGGGGTGGGTCCTACGAGCAGTACTTC	CASSSHPDRGGSYEQYF
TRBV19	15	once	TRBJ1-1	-	TGTGCCAGTGACACAGCGCCTAGTGGTGACACTGAAGCTTTCTTT	CASDTAPSGDTEAFF
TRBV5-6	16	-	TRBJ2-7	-	TGTGCCAGCAGCTTGGCATCGGAGGCCGCTATTAACGAGCAGTACTTC	CASSLASEAAINEQYF
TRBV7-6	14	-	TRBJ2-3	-	TGTGCCAGCAGCCCCAGTTTCGGCACAGATACGCAGTATTTT	CASSPSFGTDTQYF
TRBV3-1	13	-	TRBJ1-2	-	TGTGCCAGCAGCCACAGGGGCGGAGGTGGCTACACCTTC	CASSHRGGGGYTF
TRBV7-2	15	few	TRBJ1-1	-	TGTGCCAGCAGCTTACAATCTAGCCTCAACACTGAAGCTTTCTTT	CASSLQSSLNTEAFF
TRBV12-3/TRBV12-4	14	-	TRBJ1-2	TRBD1	TGTGCCAGCAGTTTCAGGGGGGTCGACTATGGCTACACCTTC	CASSFRGVDYGYTF
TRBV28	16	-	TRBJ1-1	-	TGTGCCAGCAGTCCCGCGGGGGGGAACATGAACACTGAAGCTTTCTTT	CASSPAGGNMNTEAFF
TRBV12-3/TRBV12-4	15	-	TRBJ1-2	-	TGTGCCAGCAGTTTAAATGGGGTCGCAGGAGACTCCTACACCTTC	CASSLNGVAGDSYTF
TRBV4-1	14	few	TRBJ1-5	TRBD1	TGCGCCAGCAGCCGAGTAACAGGGGATCAGCCCCAGCATTTT	CASSRVTGDQPQHF